Following are 21 T cell receptor beta chains from one sample sequenced in a study of T cells in Graves' hyperthyroidism and ophthalmopathy. The CDR3 regions of TCR beta were amplified from RNA transcripts. The primer set for the first-round RT-PCR of the TCR CDR3 was HTBI. MiXCR, applied by TCRdb to the multiplex PCR reads, yields one record per CDR3 protein. The data contain roughly 300,000 distinct CDR3 sequences, 20% to 30% of them singletons. Sequencing was performed on blood. These receptors all stem from a man aged 40-55 years with Graves' hyperthyroidism that later progressed to Graves' ophthalmopathy.

This clonotype was seen repeatedly, ten times or more. A much larger clone lies one base from this, so it may be a read error. This chain connects TRBV2 to TRBJ1-3, with no clear D. The CDR3 runs 14 residues. Looked up from germline, CDR1 is SNHLY and CDR2 is FYNNEI. The chain's CDR3 is CASSGGSSGNAIYF. CDR3 DNA: TGTGCCAGCAGTGGTGGGAGCTCTGGAAACGCCATATATTTT.

This clonotype showed up many times. The genes are TRBV28 and TRBJ2-5, with D perhaps TRBD1 (6 bases). V gave up 4 bases and J gave up 0 bases, with 12 bases separating them. There are 15 residues in the CDR3. Germline-derived CDR1 and CDR2 are MDHEN and SYDVKM. This CDR3 is CASSSRTAYQETQYF. The CDR3 DNA reads TGTGCCAGCAGTTCCCGGACAGCGTACCAAGAGACCCAGTACTTC.

This clonotype was counted ten times or more. The gene calls are TRBV3-1 and TRBJ2-7; D may correspond to TRBD1 or TRBD2 (5 bases each). Germline CDR1 and CDR2: LGHDT and YNNKEL (reference sequence). Trimming cost V 1 base and J 4 bases, with 14 bases left between them. CDR3 size: 15 residues. CDR3 nucleotides: TGTGCCAGCAGCCAAGGGGGGAATACTGATTACGAGCAGTACTTC. Translating it yields CASSQGGNTDYEQYF.

This clonotype came up many times. The chain has TRBV12-3 or TRBV12-4 and TRBJ2-5; 7 bases are a match to TRBD2. CDR3 size: 13 residues. With V trimmed by 3 bases and J by 4 bases, 2 bases remained unmatched. CDR3 sequence: CASSFAGVETQYF. In DNA, the CDR3 is TGTGCCAGCAGTTTCGCGGGAGTAGAGACCCAGTACTTC.

This clonotype was seen many times. V gene TRBV24-1 combines with J gene TRBJ1-5; D not certain. The germline gives CDR1 KGHDR, CDR2 SFDVKD. The V and J ends lost 0 bases and 7 bases respectively, with 9 bases between them. The CDR3 has 14 amino acids. The chain's CDR3 is CATSDLTQWQPQHF. CDR3 coding DNA: TGTGCCACCAGTGATTTGACACAGTGGCAGCCCCAGCATTTT.

The rearrangement joins TRBV19 to TRBJ2-7; D is unclear. CDR1 and CDR2 (germline): LNHDA, SQIVND (reference sequence). The CDR3 extends over 16 amino acids. V was clipped by 8 bases and J by 0 bases, with 20 bases between them. CDR3 sequence reads: CASSLGGMGFSYEQYF. CDR3 bases: TGTGCCAGTTCTCTGGGTGGCATGGGATTCTCCTACGAGCAGTACTTC.

In this sample, this clonotype turned up many times. The rearrangement joins TRBV6-5 to TRBJ1-3; D is ambiguous. The CDR3 contains 17 residues. Germline CDR1 and CDR2: MNHEY and SVGAGI. The V and J ends lost 0 bases and 0 bases respectively, with 12 bases between them. The CDR3 sequence: CASSYSAIAISGNTIYF. CDR3 coding DNA: TGTGCCAGCAGTTACTCGGCTATCGCTATCTCTGGAAACACCATATATTTT.

This chain connects TRBV4-3 to TRBJ2-7, with 7 bases matching TRBD1. CDR3 size: 15 residues. After removal of 0 bases from V and 1 base from J, the junction contained 3 bases not matched to a gene. Germline V gene data show CDR1 as LGHNA and CDR2 as YSLEER. The CDR3 nucleotides read TGCGCCAGCAGCCAAGATAAGGGGGCATCCTACGAGCAGTACTTC. This encodes CASSQDKGASYEQYF.

The table lists this clonotype with a few counts. This rearrangement joins TRBV4-1 to TRBJ1-5; no clear D gene. The germline CDR1 and CDR2 sequences are MGHRA and YSYEKL. The ends were cut back, 0 bases at V and 5 bases at J, with 11 bases in the middle. The CDR3 has 15 amino acids. Written as DNA, the CDR3 is TGCGCCAGCAGCCAAGATTTGGCAGGTTATCAGCCCCAGCATTTT. Protein: CASSQDLAGYQPQHF.

This clonotype was recorded at least ten times. V gene TRBV30 combines with J gene TRBJ2-7; the match to TRBD2 covers 7 bases. The junction had 10 bases not matched to a gene; V was cut back by 0 bases and J by 2 bases. The CDR3 runs 16 residues. Germline CDR1 reads GTSNPN; CDR2 reads SVGIG (reference sequence). The CDR3 loop reads CAWSVLGLAGTYEQYF. CDR3 DNA sequence: TGTGCCTGGAGTGTACTTGGGTTAGCGGGCACCTACGAGCAGTACTTC.

This clonotype came up many times. The chain links TRBV7-3 to TRBJ2-7; 8 bases are shared with TRBD1. After removal of 2 bases from V and 4 bases from J, the junction contained 7 bases not matched to a gene. Germline CDR1 and CDR2: SGHTA and FQGTGA. This CDR3 has 15 amino acids. The CDR3 region is CASSLGAGQGYEQYF. The CDR3 region has the DNA TGTGCCAGCAGCTTAGGGGCCGGACAGGGATACGAGCAGTACTTC.

With respect to this clonotype: Germline and junction disagree at one end, which may indicate a read error. The chain is built from TRBV20-1 and TRBJ2-7; 10 positions agree with TRBD2. Per the germline V gene, CDR1 is DFQATT and CDR2 is SNEGSKA (reference sequence). The length of the CDR3 is 16 residues. In DNA, the CDR3 is TGCAATGCTAGACCACGAACTAGCGGGGTACTCTACGAGCAGTACTTC. It translates to CNARPRTSGVLYEQYF.

On this clonotype: A read error may be the cause here, since a much bigger clone is one base away. Here the CDR3 omits its conserved ending phenylalanine or tryptophan, so a read error is the likely source. The chain employs TRBV19 and TRBJ1-1; 8 positions match TRBD1. This CDR3 has 16 amino acids. From germline, CDR1 is LNHDA and CDR2 SQIVND (reference sequence). The junction had 11 bases not matched to a gene; V was cut back by 7 bases and J by 1 base. DNA for the CDR3: TGTGCCAGTAAGGCCACAGGGGGTTCGAAGAACACTGAAGCTTTCCTT. It is translated as CASKATGGSKNTEAFL.

The V call is TRBV28, the J call TRBJ1-5; no reliable D call. This CDR3 has 19 amino acids. The V gene's germline CDR1 is MDHEN and CDR2 SYDVKM. Trimming took off 3 bases at V and 8 bases at J, with 29 bases between the two ends. CDR3 region: CASSFFIVAAGKVAEPQHF. The DNA of the CDR3 is TGTGCCAGCAGTTTTTTTATCGTTGCCGCGGGTAAGGTGGCAGAGCCCCAGCATTTT.

This clonotype was seen ten or more times. The chain recombines TRBV12-3 or TRBV12-4 with TRBJ1-2; maybe TRBD1 (5 bases). The CDR3 is 16 residues long. Trimming pared 3 bases from V and 5 bases from J, leaving 19 bases between. The CDR3: CASSFQGAGSWYGYTF. CDR3 in DNA: TGTGCCAGCAGTTTCCAAGGGGCAGGGAGTTGGTATGGCTACACCTTC.

This clonotype was counted once. The chain combines TRBV15 with TRBJ1-1; unclear D gene. This CDR3 has 13 amino acids. V lost 0 bases to trimming and J lost 7 bases, with 9 bases between them. Germline V gene sequence: CDR1 LNHNV, CDR2 YYDKDF (reference sequence). The DNA for the CDR3 is TGTGCCACCAGCAGAGATAGAGGGTTTGAAGCTTTCTTT. Its translation is CATSRDRGFEAFF.

This clonotype was counted at least ten times. The genes are TRBV2 and TRBJ2-5; 7 nucleotides line up with TRBD1. From germline, CDR1 is SNHLY and CDR2 FYNNEI. The CDR3 consists of 13 residues. V dropped 7 bases and J dropped 5; count of bases not matched to a gene: 7. In DNA, the CDR3 is TGTGCCAGCAACAGGGGCGGTAGGGAGACCCAGTACTTC. Protein: CASNRGGRETQYF. The complete variable domain, with remaining parts taken from reference TRBV2 and TRBJ2-5, reads EPEVTQTPSHQVTQMGQEVILRCVPISNHLYFYWYRQILGQKVEFLVSFYNNEISEKSEIFDDQFSVERPDGSNFTLKIRSTKLEDSAMYFCASNRGGRETQYFGPGTRLLVL.

This clonotype showed up many times. V is TRBV29-1 and J is TRBJ1-2; D perhaps matches TRBD1 (5 bases). The CDR3 contains 10 residues. Germline V gives CDR1 SQVTM, CDR2 ANQGSEA. With 5 bases removed from V and 7 bases from J, the gap between germline ends came to 8 bases. CDR3 loop: CSVYGGGYTF. CDR3 DNA sequence: TGCAGCGTTTACGGGGGTGGCTACACCTTC.

This clonotype was counted at least ten times. The chain couples TRBV6-6 to TRBJ2-1; maybe TRBD1 (5 bases). The V end lost 5 bases, the J end lost 2 bases, and 16 bases lay between the germline ends. Germline V gene lookup returns CDR1 MNHNY and CDR2 SVGAGI (reference sequence). The CDR3 spans 16 residues. In nucleotides, the CDR3 is TGTGCCAGCAGTCCCGGACAAGGGATGGCCTACAATGAGCAGTTCTTC. Protein sequence: CASSPGQGMAYNEQFF.

In this sample, this clonotype turned up many times. This sequence joins TRBV2 and TRBJ2-5; D possibly corresponds to TRBD2 (6 bases). Germline-derived CDR1 and CDR2 are SNHLY and FYNNEI. The germline V and J ends were trimmed by 8 bases and 0 bases, with 13 bases remaining between them. This CDR3 comprises 14 residues. CDR3 sequence reads: CASSWGLDQETQYF. For the CDR3, the DNA is TGTGCCAGCTCCTGGGGACTGGACCAAGAGACCCAGTACTTC. Combining the CDR3 with reference TRBV2 and TRBJ2-5 gives the whole variable domain EPEVTQTPSHQVTQMGQEVILRCVPISNHLYFYWYRQILGQKVEFLVSFYNNEISEKSEIFDDQFSVERPDGSNFTLKIRSTKLEDSAMYFCASSWGLDQETQYFGPGTRLLVL.

This clonotype was recorded many times. The chain uses TRBV6-1 and TRBJ1-1; TRBD1 is a possible D gene (5 bases). The germline CDR1 and CDR2 sequences are MNHNS and SASEGT. V was clipped by 6 bases and J by 5 bases, with 10 bases between them. CDR3 length equals 12 residues. As DNA, the CDR3 is TGTGCCAGCAGGCCGGGGGGAACTGAAGCTTTCTTT. This codes for CASRPGGTEAFF.